A selection of T cell receptor beta chains follows, all from one sample in a study of T cells of healthy individuals. TCRdb reprocessed the 5' RACE reads with MiXCR, giving one entry per CDR3 protein. The repertoire holds about 82,000 distinct CDR3 sequences, with 5% as singletons. The receptor source for this set is a female donor in good health. The CDR3 runs from the conserved cysteine through the conserved F or W. Fields, in order: clone size, D gene, V gene, J gene, CDR3 length, CDR3 protein, CDR3 DNA. D genes are given only for firm matches. Not all rows give a size; the values are once, few, many and, for expanded clones, a class.

-	-	TRBV12-3/TRBV12-4	TRBJ1-2	12	CASSSRNYGYTF	TGTGCCAGCAGCTCCCGGAACTATGGCTACACCTTC
few	-	TRBV29-1	TRBJ2-7	14	CSVGEDMMPYEQYF	TGCAGCGTTGGGGAGGATATGATGCCCTACGAGCAGTACTTC
many	-	TRBV20-1	TRBJ1-1	12	CSARGVGAEAFF	TGCAGTGCTAGGGGGGTTGGGGCTGAAGCTTTCTTT
-	-	TRBV20-1	TRBJ2-7	12	CSARRDSYEQYF	TGCAGTGCTAGGCGGGACTCCTACGAGCAGTACTTC
many	TRBD1	TRBV7-3	TRBJ2-5	14	CASSQTGGIETQYF	TGTGCCAGCAGCCAAACAGGGGGCATAGAGACCCAGTACTTC
many	-	TRBV4-1	TRBJ1-4	14	CASSLGRGNEKLFF	TGCGCCAGCAGCCTGGGCCGTGGTAATGAAAAACTGTTTTTT
many	-	TRBV19	TRBJ1-1	16	CASSSPRELQNTEAFF	TGTGCCAGTAGTTCCCCACGGGAGCTTCAGAACACTGAAGCTTTCTTT
-	-	TRBV28	TRBJ2-1	13	CASSIQSLQWQFF	TGTGCCAGCAGTATACAGAGTCTACAATGGCAGTTCTTC
-	-	TRBV28	TRBJ1-2	12	CAHGQDDYGYTF	TGTGCCCATGGGCAGGACGATTATGGCTACACCTTC
many	-	TRBV20-1	TRBJ2-5	17	CSAREPQSAWDVETQYF	TGCAGTGCTAGAGAGCCACAGTCCGCGTGGGATGTGGAGACCCAGTACTTC
many	-	TRBV10-3	TRBJ2-7	12	CAIRQDNYEQYF	TGTGCCATCAGACAGGACAACTACGAGCAGTACTTC
-	-	TRBV18	TRBJ1-5	13	CASSDTGLQPQHF	TGTGCCAGCTCAGACACGGGGCTGCAGCCCCAGCATTTT
-	-	TRBV20-1	TRBJ1-1	12	CSASRGYTEAFF	TGCAGTGCTAGCAGGGGATACACTGAAGCTTTCTTT
few	TRBD1	TRBV28	TRBJ1-5	15	CASSWGTGRNQPQHF	TGTGCCAGCAGTTGGGGGACAGGTAGGAATCAGCCCCAGCATTTT
few	TRBD1	TRBV29-1	TRBJ2-7	13	CSVVPGTAYEQYF	TGCAGCGTGGTCCCCGGGACAGCCTACGAGCAGTACTTC
many	-	TRBV20-1	TRBJ1-1	17	CSAREGAQEPLNTEAFF	TGCAGTGCTAGAGAGGGCGCGCAGGAGCCCTTGAACACTGAAGCTTTCTTT
many	TRBD2	TRBV6-5	TRBJ2-7	14	CASRWTSGSRGEYF	TGTGCCAGCAGGTGGACTAGCGGGAGTAGGGGGGAGTACTTC
few	-	TRBV7-2	TRBJ1-1	11	CASGVGTEAFF	TGTGCCAGCGGCGTGGGGACTGAAGCTTTCTTT
many	-	TRBV7-9	TRBJ2-2	12	CASSVGTGELFF	TGTGCCAGCAGTGTAGGGACCGGGGAGCTGTTTTTT
few	TRBD2	TRBV5-4	TRBJ2-5	18	CASSLAPGTSFLQETQYF	TGTGCCAGCAGCTTGGCTCCCGGGACTAGCTTTCTCCAGGAGACCCAGTACTTC
few	-	TRBV30	TRBJ2-3	14	CAWMRQGNTDTQYF	TGTGCCTGGATGAGGCAGGGGAACACAGATACGCAGTATTTT
many	TRBD1	TRBV27	TRBJ2-4	16	CASSLTPDRAKNIQYF	TGTGCCAGCAGTTTAACCCCCGACAGGGCTAAAAACATTCAGTACTTC
many	TRBD1	TRBV2	TRBJ2-5	14	CASGRGPRLETQYF	TGTGCCAGCGGAAGGGGGCCCCGGCTCGAGACCCAGTACTTC
many	-	TRBV12-3/TRBV12-4	TRBJ1-2	14	CASSPNRANYGYTF	TGTGCCAGCAGTCCCAACAGGGCAAACTATGGCTACACCTTC
many	-	TRBV11-2	TRBJ1-1	10	CATGGTEAFF	TGTGCCACCGGGGGGACTGAAGCTTTCTTT
-	-	TRBV28	TRBJ1-5	14	CASSVGDRNQPQHF	TGTGCCAGCAGTGTAGGAGACAGAAATCAGCCCCAGCATTTT
few	-	TRBV27	TRBJ2-1	13	CASSLLRNNEQFF	TGTGCCAGCAGTTTATTAAGGAACAATGAGCAGTTCTTC
many	-	TRBV5-6	TRBJ1-6	14	CASSLQMDNSPLHF	TGTGCCAGCAGCTTGCAAATGGATAATTCACCCCTCCACTTT
many	TRBD1	TRBV4-2	TRBJ2-7	15	CASSRLGQGSYEQYF	TGTGCCAGCAGCCGACTGGGACAGGGATCTTACGAGCAGTACTTC
many	-	TRBV5-1	TRBJ1-1	15	CASSLGGDMNTEAFF	TGCGCCAGCAGCTTGGGGGGGGATATGAACACTGAAGCTTTCTTT
-	TRBD1	TRBV20-1	TRBJ1-5	14	CSARVLGQEQPQHF	TGCAGTGCTAGAGTACTTGGACAGGAGCAGCCCCAGCATTTT
many	-	TRBV14	TRBJ2-3	15	CASSSRDIATDTQYF	TGTGCCAGCAGCAGCCGGGACATTGCCACAGATACGCAGTATTTT
many	-	TRBV9	TRBJ2-3	16	CASSVGAREGTDTQYF	TGTGCCAGCAGCGTAGGAGCTAGAGAGGGCACAGATACGCAGTATTTT
many	-	TRBV14	TRBJ2-3	13	CASSSPFTDTQYF	TGTGCCAGCAGCTCCCCTTTCACAGATACGCAGTATTTT
few	-	TRBV2	TRBJ1-5	12	CASKEEYQPQHF	TGTGCCAGCAAAGAGGAGTATCAGCCCCAGCATTTT
-	TRBD1	TRBV7-9	TRBJ1-1	14	CASSPQQGVTEAFF	TGTGCCAGCAGCCCCCAACAGGGGGTAACTGAAGCTTTCTTT
many	TRBD2	TRBV6-1	TRBJ2-1	15	CASSASGRRLNEQFF	TGTGCCAGCAGTGCTAGCGGGAGAAGGTTGAATGAGCAGTTCTTC
many	-	TRBV20-1	TRBJ1-5	14	CSATDSGRSQPQHF	TGCAGTGCGACGGACAGCGGTCGTTCCCAGCCCCAGCATTTT
many	-	TRBV19	TRBJ1-1	16	CASISLDGFGGTEAFF	TGTGCCAGTATCTCCCTTGATGGGTTTGGCGGGACTGAAGCTTTCTTT
few	TRBD2	TRBV15	TRBJ2-2	16	CATSRGLAGATGELFF	TGTGCCACCAGCAGAGGCCTAGCGGGAGCCACCGGGGAGCTGTTTTTT
many	-	TRBV12-3/TRBV12-4	TRBJ2-3	13	CASVIHGTDTQYF	TGTGCCAGCGTAATACATGGCACAGATACGCAGTATTTT
-	-	TRBV10-3	TRBJ1-5	14	CASSWGASNQPQHF	TGTGCCAGCTCCTGGGGGGCTAGCAATCAGCCCCAGCATTTT
few	TRBD2	TRBV5-4	TRBJ2-1	17	CASSLGSLAGSSNEQFF	TGTGCCAGCAGCTTGGGGTCTCTAGCGGGTTCGTCGAATGAGCAGTTCTTC
few	-	TRBV12-5	TRBJ1-5	13	CASGWGGNQPQHF	TGTGCTAGTGGTTGGGGGGGCAATCAGCCCCAGCATTTT
-	TRBD2	TRBV6-2/TRBV6-3	TRBJ2-3	18	CASGPGASGRASTDTQYF	TGTGCCAGCGGACCCGGCGCTAGCGGGAGGGCTAGCACAGATACGCAGTATTTT
few	TRBD2	TRBV6-1	TRBJ2-5	15	CASSGLAGMQETQYF	TGTGCCAGCAGTGGACTAGCGGGAATGCAGGAGACCCAGTACTTC
few	-	TRBV11-2	TRBJ1-2	14	CASSFQGQGRFYTF	TGTGCCAGCAGCTTCCAAGGGCAAGGGAGGTTCTACACCTTC
many	TRBD2	TRBV5-1	TRBJ2-1	17	CASSFPLAGVSYNEQFF	TGCGCCAGCAGCTTCCCCCTAGCGGGAGTTTCCTACAATGAGCAGTTCTTC
-	-	TRBV11-2	TRBJ2-3	15	CASRQSGIGADTQYF	TGTGCCAGCAGACAAAGTGGGATTGGGGCAGATACGCAGTATTTT
many	-	TRBV12-3/TRBV12-4	TRBJ2-7	14	CASTQGPTSYEQYF	TGTGCCAGCACCCAGGGCCCCACAAGCTACGAGCAGTACTTC
-	-	TRBV29-1	TRBJ2-5	14	CSLSRPGGPETQYF	TGCAGCCTTTCGAGGCCAGGGGGGCCAGAGACCCAGTACTTC
many	-	TRBV28	TRBJ2-4	15	CASSFIWSGVNIQYF	TGTGCCAGCAGTTTTATTTGGTCGGGGGTCAACATTCAGTACTTC
few	TRBD1	TRBV4-3	TRBJ2-6	17	CASSQDWDRSGANVLTF	TGCGCCAGCAGCCAAGATTGGGACAGGTCTGGGGCCAACGTCCTGACTTTC
many	TRBD2	TRBV6-1	TRBJ2-1	15	CASSGGGAGDNEQFF	TGTGCCAGCAGTGGTGGGGGTGCGGGGGACAATGAGCAGTTCTTC
many	TRBD1	TRBV20-1	TRBJ2-4	15	CSARKNWDSENIQYF	TGCAGTGCTAGAAAGAATTGGGACAGCGAAAACATTCAGTACTTC
many	TRBD2	TRBV6-5	TRBJ2-6	19	CASSSGGLAGPSGANVLTF	TGTGCCAGCAGTTCAGGGGGACTAGCGGGGCCCTCTGGGGCCAACGTCCTGACTTTC
-	-	TRBV10-3	TRBJ2-5	11	CAIGGWETQYF	TGTGCCATCGGGGGATGGGAGACCCAGTACTTC
many	-	TRBV6-2/TRBV6-3	TRBJ1-5	13	CASRLDSNQPQHF	TGTGCCAGCAGATTGGACAGTAATCAGCCCCAGCATTTT
many	TRBD1	TRBV28	TRBJ2-1	17	CASRLWDRGPPYNEQFF	TGTGCCAGCAGACTCTGGGACAGGGGACCCCCCTACAATGAGCAGTTCTTC